Listed below are T cell receptor beta chains from one sample, sequenced in a study of T cell responses to AZD1222 COVID-19 vaccine. Sequencing used immunoSEQ multiplex PCR; TCRdb keeps in-frame clones, though not all of them. The sample records about 190,000 clones, 85% to 90% being singletons. Sequencing was performed on peripheral blood, taken on day 0 of MenACWY control vaccination. All receptors come from an adult in good health. The CDR3 runs from the conserved cysteine through the conserved F or W. Fields, in order: V gene, D gene, CDR3 protein. D genes are given only for firm matches.

V: TRBV9
D: .
CDR3: CASSVSGVTYNEQFF

V: TRBV20-1
D: .
CDR3: CSASVDWNSPLHF

V: TRBV28
D: TRBD1
CDR3: CASRRQGGYGYTF

V: TRBV29-1
D: .
CDR3: CSGRDNSYEQYF

V: TRBV28
D: .
CDR3: CASEPPTGEAFF

V: TRBV4-1
D: .
CDR3: CASSQALEDFYEQYF

V: TRBV4-2
D: TRBD1
CDR3: CASSQAAGTVRSGANVLTF

V: TRBV29-1
D: .
CDR3: CSVGQGNQPQHF

V: TRBV28
D: TRBD1
CDR3: CASSRTGGGGELFF

V: TRBV12-3/TRBV12-4
D: .
CDR3: CASSLTESDGYTF

V: TRBV25-1
D: .
CDR3: CASTPDGPLGTEAFF

V: TRBV5-1
D: .
CDR3: CASSSGNTDTQYF

V: TRBV9
D: TRBD1
CDR3: CASSGNRQGYSGANVLTF

V: TRBV7-8
D: .
CDR3: CASSLGGAPNQPQHF

V: TRBV2
D: TRBD1
CDR3: CASSALPGQGDCTF

V: TRBV19
D: .
CDR3: CASSTRTVNTEAFF

V: TRBV28
D: .
CDR3: CASSLRQLANYGYTF

V: TRBV21-1
D: .
CDR3: CASSTRTGAPGTEAFF

V: TRBV2
D: TRBD1
CDR3: CASRTDRGSNQPQHF

V: TRBV24-1
D: .
CDR3: CATKAGGNTEAFF